This TCR beta chain was sequenced during a study of T cell responses to AZD1222 COVID-19 vaccine. Profiling relied on immunoSEQ multiplex PCR, and the TCRdb table lists in-frame clones only, not all of them. The sample holds about 150,000 clones; approximately 91% are singletons and the top ten take around 2.1%. Regarding the study as a whole: Vaccine-related CD4 TCRs covered spike, predominating at 160-218 and 743-854. The repertoires were collected only after the peak T cell response. Increased Spike-specific TCR breadth and depth were observed after two AZD1222 doses.

As concerns this clone: Its antigen is still unknown.

Doses given second, at about 4 or about 12 weeks, were pooled. V lost 0 bases, J lost 2 bases, and 8 bases lay in between. The CDR3 is made up of 15 amino acids. The germline gives CDR1 LGHNA, CDR2 YNFKEQ. The sequence was obtained from an adult who received the AZD1222 COVID-19 vaccine. The starting material was peripheral blood, obtained 28 days after the second AZD1222 dose. V usage is TRBV4-2 and J usage is TRBJ2-1, with D uncertain. In DNA form, the CDR3 reads TGTGCCAGCAGCCAAGACGGCGCAACCTACAATGAGCAGTTCTTC. Translated, it gives CASSQDGATYNEQFF.